This T cell receptor beta chain was captured by sequencing in a study of OX40 agonist ivuxolimab in advanced cancers. J lost 4 bases, V lost 4 bases, and 10 bases had no gene match. The germline V gene encodes CDR1 SGDLS and CDR2 YYNGEE. This CDR3 comprises 15 residues. The repertoire was sequenced with immunoSEQ multiplex PCR; TCRdb's copy has only in-frame clones and lacks some. The repertoire holds 65,000 to 100,000 clones, with around 90% as singletons. Drawing of blood for sampling happened at baseline, at cycle 4 day 1, and at cycle 7 day 1. This sample comprised CD4+ or CD8+ T cells sorted from blood, obtained in a trial of the OX40 agonist ivuxolimab. The sequence was collected from an adult with an advanced solid tumor such as melanoma, head and neck, liver or kidney cancer. The chain carries TRBV9 and TRBJ2-7; 8 bases align to TRBD2. CDR3 amino acids: CASSSGVSGNYEQYF. The DNA of the CDR3 is TGTGCCAGCAGCTCCGGGGTTAGCGGGAATTACGAGCAGTACTTC. Full variable domain (rest looked up from reference TRBV9 and TRBJ2-7): DSGVTQTPKHLITATGQRVTLRCSPRSGDLSVYWYQQSLDQGLQFLIQYYNGEERAKGNILERFSAQQFPDLHSELNLSSLELGDSALYFCASSSGVSGNYEQYFGPGTRLTVT.